Listed below are T cell receptor beta chains from one sample, sequenced in a study of Graves' ophthalmopathy and Graves' hyperthyroidism. TCRdb reanalysed the multiplex PCR reads using MiXCR and keeps one entry per CDR3 protein. The sample has hundreds of thousands of distinct CDR3 sequences, around 20% seen once. Sequenced material: peripheral blood. The receptors were sampled from a woman aged 18-29 years with stable Graves' hyperthyroidism. Both conserved end residues are part of each CDR3. D genes are given only for firm matches. Clone sizes are given selectively: once, few, many, or a class where the clone is expanded.

TRBV28	TRBD2	TRBJ2-5	.	CASSYARGLAGAATQETQYF	TGTGCCAGCAGTTATGCCCGCGGACTAGCGGGGGCCGCTACCCAAGAGACCCAGTACTTC
TRBV28	.	TRBJ1-6	many	CASISGHNSPLHF	TGTGCCAGCATCAGTGGGCATAATTCACCCCTCCACTTT
TRBV6-1	.	TRBJ2-7	many	CASSKTHSSYEQYF	TGTGCCAGCAGTAAGACACACAGCTCCTACGAGCAGTACTTC
TRBV11-1	TRBD1	TRBJ2-7	few	CASSDRDRSLSSYEQYF	TGTGCCAGCAGCGACCGGGACAGGTCCTTAAGCTCCTACGAGCAGTACTTC
TRBV6-1	TRBD1	TRBJ1-1	many	CASSGQGDEAFF	TGTGCCAGCAGTGGACAGGGGGATGAAGCTTTCTTT
TRBV12-5	.	TRBJ2-5	many	CASGLGGLETQYF	TGTGCTAGTGGTTTGGGGGGCTTGGAGACCCAGTACTTC
TRBV20-1	.	TRBJ2-5	many	CSAGRNQETQYF	TGCAGTGCTGGACGGAACCAAGAGACCCAGTACTTC
TRBV7-6	TRBD2	TRBJ2-5	many	CASSKLTSGSGETQYF	TGTGCCAGCAGCAAACTGACTAGCGGGAGTGGAGAGACCCAGTACTTC
TRBV12-3/TRBV12-4	.	TRBJ2-4	many	CASSFGLLAKNIQYF	TGTGCCAGCAGTTTCGGACTTCTAGCCAAAAACATTCAGTACTTC
TRBV24-1	TRBD1	TRBJ1-1	many	CATSDSRQGNTEAFF	TGTGCCACCAGTGATTCCCGACAGGGGAACACTGAAGCTTTCTTT
TRBV6-2/TRBV6-3	.	TRBJ1-1	once	CASSYSLSLPSGEAFF	TGTGCCAGCAGTTATTCGCTCAGCCTCCCCAGCGGTGAAGCTTTCTTT
TRBV2	.	TRBJ2-2	few	CASASTSGANTGELFF	TGTGCCAGCGCGTCAACGTCGGGAGCGAACACCGGGGAGCTGTTTTTT
TRBV12-3/TRBV12-4	.	TRBJ2-7	many	CASTLGTSLYEQYF	TGTGCCAGCACTTTAGGGACAAGTCTATACGAGCAGTACTTC
TRBV24-1	.	TRBJ1-2	many	CATSGRATNYGYTF	TGTGCCACCAGTGGAAGGGCTACTAACTATGGCTACACCTTC
TRBV6-2/TRBV6-3	.	TRBJ2-7	.	CASYGGYEQYF	TGTGCCAGCTACGGTGGGTACGAGCAGTACTTC
TRBV2	TRBD1	TRBJ1-2	many	CASSPRDRGLNLDGYTF	TGTGCCAGCAGCCCCCGGGACAGGGGGCTTAACCTCGATGGCTACACCTTC
TRBV20-1	TRBD1	TRBJ2-7	many	CSASGTAEQYF	TGCAGTGCTAGCGGGACAGCCGAGCAGTACTTC
TRBV6-1	TRBD2	TRBJ2-3	many	CASRARSSGRADTQYF	TGTGCCAGCAGAGCCCGATCTAGCGGGAGAGCAGATACGCAGTATTTT
TRBV5-1	TRBD2	TRBJ2-7	many	CASSFRTGGPGEQYF	TGCGCCAGCAGCTTCCGTACGGGAGGGCCGGGAGAGCAGTACTTC
TRBV20-1	.	TRBJ1-1	few	CSASETGEAFF	TGCAGTGCTAGCGAAACAGGAGAAGCTTTCTTT
TRBV20-1	TRBD1	TRBJ1-1	many	CSARTGTRAEAFF	TGCAGTGCTAGGACAGGGACTCGCGCTGAAGCTTTCTTT
TRBV11-2	.	TRBJ1-1	many	CASSFLAENTEAFF	TGTGCCAGCAGCTTTTTGGCAGAAAACACTGAAGCTTTCTTT
TRBV7-9	.	TRBJ1-1	few	CASIQPGSPGAFF	TGTGCCAGCATCCAACCGGGGAGCCCTGGAGCTTTCTTT
TRBV28	.	TRBJ2-5	.	CASSSPRRYQETQYF	TGTGCCAGCAGTTCCCCCCGACGGTACCAAGAGACCCAGTACTTC
TRBV6-2/TRBV6-3	.	TRBJ2-7	many	CASSWSYGQYF	TGTGCCAGCTCTTGGAGCTACGGGCAGTACTTC
TRBV20-1	.	TRBJ2-6	once	CSAIRGSVANVLTF	TGCAGTGCTATCAGGGGTTCTGTGGCCAACGTCCTGACTTTC
TRBV20-1	.	TRBJ1-5	many	CSALRVGGNQPQHF	TGCAGTGCTCTCAGGGTTGGCGGCAATCAGCCCCAGCATTTT